This T cell receptor (beta chain) comes out of a study of cytomegalovirus exposure and HLA in healthy donors. Amplification used 60 Vbeta primers and 13 Jbeta primers. Repertoires were generated with immunoSEQ multiplex PCR, while TCRdb's copy carries only in-frame clones and drops some. The sample lists 120,000 to 150,000 clones; about 78% were seen once. With respect to this clone: The antigen remains undetermined.

Trimming left V 0 bases short and J 8 bases short, with 11 bases between. CDR3 length: 13 amino acids. CDR1 SGHRS and CDR2 YFSETQ come from the germline V gene. The study, taken as a whole, reports: An observed cluster of highly shared sequence variants was recorded as a likely sequencing artifact.

This clonotype was obtained from a male donor in good health and CMV-seronegative. The chain joins TRBV5-1 to TRBJ1-2; D is ambiguous. The sample consisted of PBMCs. The CDR3 coding sequence is TGCGCCAGCAGCTTGGGGTCCTCACAAGGCTACACCTTC. The encoded protein is CASSLGSSQGYTF.